The sequence of this T cell receptor (beta chain) was determined in a study of shared clonotypes between healthy human individuals (dated by TCRdb to about 2020). At the level of the whole study: A few men and a couple of women, aged 18 to 49 years, made up the cohort. For each donor, CD4 naive and CD4 memory were each run on three plates, CD8 naive on two plates, and CD8 memory on one plate. To estimate repertoire size and how much clonotype sharing occurs between individuals, the study deeply sequenced the blood TCR repertoires of several healthy adults. To increase sequencing depth and limit assay-specific biases, different laboratories used diverse techniques to prepare libraries and sequence TCR repertoires. Per donor, leukapheresis produced somewhere between about 0.9 and 10 billion PBMCs. Overall study outcomes, separate from this receptor: Pairwise subsampling led to the expectation that sequencing depth would affect the degree of clonotype sharing among donors. Sharing across a few donors was observed for approximately 5% of naive CD4, 3.5% of naive CD8, 2.3% of memory CD4, and over 0.3% of memory CD8 clonotypes. Clonotypes shared by all four sorted-subset donors showed higher generation probabilities than non-shared clonotypes. Rarefaction of sorted-subset datasets indicated incomplete sequencing despite the large sequencing depth. The small number of donors limited the genetic and exposure-history diversity represented. Sampling was restricted to blood, and TCR repertoires in tissue are likely to differ from TCR repertoires in blood. Estimated clonotype richness was generally larger for naive than for memory subsets.

Healthy HIV-negative adults with no recently reported acute infections or vaccinations were included as donors. Only Caucasian adults living in Nashville, Tennessee, USA were represented among the donors. The CD8 memory samples were a combination of magnetically selected CD45RO+ cells and CCR7-negative CD45RA+ effector memory (TemRA) cells. Blood was collected by leukapheresis, and PBMCs were isolated by Ficoll-Histopaque density gradient centrifugation and then cryopreserved in liquid nitrogen vapor phase. Analytical flow cytometry was used to check the purity and quantity of each magnetically sorted T cell population. Genomic DNA was isolated from every sorted fraction and measured by UV absorbance on a Nanodrop 2000c. Worth noting for this clone: Its antigen is currently not known. The sample holds no much larger clone one base away, and base qualities are not on file.

TCR CDR3 regions were amplified from genomic DNA by multiplex PCR using the deep immunoSEQ assay. Extracted genomic DNA from each cell subset was spread evenly across all wells of several immunoSEQ 96-well plates, with each plate serving as a replicate. For sorted subsets, each replicate PCR was loaded with 200 ng genomic DNA, equivalent to some 27,000 T cell genomes. Purified libraries were quantified with a Qubit 3.0 fluorometer, sized on a Bioanalyzer 2100, and re-quantified with the KAPA Library Quantification kit. Each immunoSEQ 96-well plate was sequenced on its own single-read 150-cycle Illumina NextSeq 550 flow cell. Turning to the authors' computational methods: Because the immunoSEQ output held only junctional sequences and lacked quality scores, the filtering could not match the filtering applied to full-length reads. To assign V/J genes and CDR3, sequences were annotated against IMGT germline references using PyIR, a Python wrapper for IgBLAST v1.9. Any read was removed if the V/J assignment was weak (E-value above 1e-6), the CDR3 was missing, or the read contained stop codons, out-of-frame junctions, or ambiguous translated residues. V3J clonotypes were defined as sequences sharing the same inferred V gene, J gene, and CDR3 amino acid sequence. Percentage overlap between repertoires was calculated by dividing the number of shared unique clonotypes by the size of the smaller repertoire. Repertoire richness was assessed with RTK rarefaction, the Chao1 estimator, and Recon v2.1 estimates of unobserved clonotypes. OLGA was used to compute generation probabilities for all TCRbeta clonotypes that the gDNA method yielded from several donors. Sourced from immuneACCESS, this table was stored by TCRdb with only in-frame sequences that have V and J called. A share of the clones is absent; for the studies checked, an unresolved V gene accounts for under half, and the remainder has no known explanation. That table gives V, J and clone size, and the DNA gave D and trimming. The sample has roughly 720,000 clones on record, roughly 87% of them singletons. About a third of the sample is held by the ten biggest clonotypes.

Cut back by 0 bases and 0 bases, the V and J ends lie 9 bases apart. From the germline V gene, CDR1 is LGHNA and CDR2 is YSLEER. Counted from cysteine to phenylalanine, this CDR3 has 15 amino acids. Only the CDR3 part of the read is kept: 45 bases, read in frame from the first base. This chain joins TRBV4-3 to TRBJ2-7; there is no confident call for the D gene. Sequenced material: memory CD8+ T cells from PBMCs. The label giving this sample's cell subset or site can be read as: CD45RO+ cells pooled with CCR7-negative TemRA cells. The clonotype was recovered from a man aged 18 to 30 in good health. Some clones in this sample may be carry-over from other donors' samples. The nucleotide sequence is given as TGCGCCAGCAGCCAAGATAGGTCAACCTCCTACGAGCAGTACTTC. This encodes CASSQDRSTSYEQYF.